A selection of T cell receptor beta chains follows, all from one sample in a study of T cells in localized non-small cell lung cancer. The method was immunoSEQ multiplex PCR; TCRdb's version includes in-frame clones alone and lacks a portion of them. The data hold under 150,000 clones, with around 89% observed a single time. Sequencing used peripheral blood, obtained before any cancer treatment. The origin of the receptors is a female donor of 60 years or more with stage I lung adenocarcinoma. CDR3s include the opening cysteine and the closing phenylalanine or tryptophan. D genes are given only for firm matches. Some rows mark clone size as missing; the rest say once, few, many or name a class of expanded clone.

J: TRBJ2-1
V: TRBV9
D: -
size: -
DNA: TGTGCCAGCAGCGCGACAGGTTGGGGACACAATGAGCAGTTCTTC
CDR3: CASSATGWGHNEQFF

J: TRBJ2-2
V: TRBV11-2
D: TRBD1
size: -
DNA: TGTGCCAGCAGCGAGCAGGGGGCCGGGGAGCTGTTTTTT
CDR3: CASSEQGAGELFF

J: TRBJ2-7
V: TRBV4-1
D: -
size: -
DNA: TGCGCCAGCAGCCAAGAGACTACTTTGTACTTC
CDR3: CASSQETTLYF

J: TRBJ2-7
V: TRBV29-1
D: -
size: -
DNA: TGCAGCGTTGAAGATCCCACTGCTTCTAGCCCCCGAGGCTCCTACGAGCAGTACTTC
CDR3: CSVEDPTASSPRGSYEQYF

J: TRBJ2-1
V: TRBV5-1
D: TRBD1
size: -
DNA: TGCGCCAGCAGCTTAGCCGGGACAGGGGACTACAATGAGCAGTTCTTC
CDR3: CASSLAGTGDYNEQFF

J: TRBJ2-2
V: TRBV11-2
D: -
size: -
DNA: TGTGCCAGCAGCTTTCGGACCGGGGAGCTGTTTTTT
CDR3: CASSFRTGELFF

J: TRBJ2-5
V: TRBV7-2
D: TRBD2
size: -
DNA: TGTGCCAGCAGCTTAGGAAGTCGGGGCGGGAGAGAAGAGACCCAGTACTTC
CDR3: CASSLGSRGGREETQYF

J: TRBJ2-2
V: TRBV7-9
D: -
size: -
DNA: TGTGCCAGCAGCTTAGCACAGACCTTAGGCGGGGAGCTGTTTTTT
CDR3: CASSLAQTLGGELFF

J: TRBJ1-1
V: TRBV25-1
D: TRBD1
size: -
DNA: TGTGCCAGCAGTGGGTACAGGGGGGACACTGAAGCTTTCTTT
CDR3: CASSGYRGDTEAFF

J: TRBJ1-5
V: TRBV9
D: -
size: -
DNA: TGTGCCAGCAGCCCGGCGGGCTTCGAGGGGCCCCAGCATTTT
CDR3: CASSPAGFEGPQHF

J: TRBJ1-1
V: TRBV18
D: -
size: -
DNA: TGTGCCAGCTCACCCGATCTCGCTATGAACACTGAAGCTTTCTTT
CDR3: CASSPDLAMNTEAFF

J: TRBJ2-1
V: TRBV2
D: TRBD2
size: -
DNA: TGTGCCAGCAGAAGACTAGCGGGAGGGCCGGGGGAGCAGTTCTTC
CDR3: CASRRLAGGPGEQFF

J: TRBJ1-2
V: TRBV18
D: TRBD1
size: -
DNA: TGTGCCAGCTCTCCCGGGACAGGGAATGGCTACACCTTC
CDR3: CASSPGTGNGYTF

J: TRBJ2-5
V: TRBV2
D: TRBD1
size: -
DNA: TGTGCCAGCAGTGACTACAGGGGGCGCCGGGAGACCCAGTACTTC
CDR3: CASSDYRGRRETQYF

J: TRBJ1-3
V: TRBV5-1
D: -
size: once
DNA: TGCGCCAGCGCGGCGAGCGGGGCATCTGGAAACACCATATATTTT
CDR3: CASAASGASGNTIYF

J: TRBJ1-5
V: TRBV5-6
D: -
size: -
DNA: TGTGCCAGCAGCCGTTTCGGGAGCGGCTATCAGCCCCAGCATTTT
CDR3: CASSRFGSGYQPQHF

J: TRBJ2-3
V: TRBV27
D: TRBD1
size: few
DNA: TGTGCCAGCAGTTACAGGGGGTGGGGTGTGGATACGCAGTATTTT
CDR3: CASSYRGWGVDTQYF

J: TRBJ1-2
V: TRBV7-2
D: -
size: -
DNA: TGTGCCAGCAGGTGGGACCCCGACCCCTCCTATGGCTACACCTTC
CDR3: CASRWDPDPSYGYTF

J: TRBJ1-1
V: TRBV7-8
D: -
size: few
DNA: TGTGCCAGCAGCGAAGACAGCACTGAAGCTTTCTTT
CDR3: CASSEDSTEAFF

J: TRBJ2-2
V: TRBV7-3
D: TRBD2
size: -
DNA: TGTGCCAGCAGCTTACAGCCCGGGACTAGCGCCGGGGAGCTGTTTTTT
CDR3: CASSLQPGTSAGELFF

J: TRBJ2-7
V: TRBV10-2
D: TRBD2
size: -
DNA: TGCGCCAGCAGCGGACTAGCCTACGAGCAGTACTTC
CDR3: CASSGLAYEQYF

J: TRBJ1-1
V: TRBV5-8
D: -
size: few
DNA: TGTGCCAGCAGCTTGATTGAAGCTTTCTTT
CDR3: CASSLIEAFF

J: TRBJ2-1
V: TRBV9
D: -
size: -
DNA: TGTGCCAGCAGCGTGGCGGGTTCCTACAATGAGCAGTTCTTC
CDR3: CASSVAGSYNEQFF

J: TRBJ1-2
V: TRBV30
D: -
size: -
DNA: TGTGCCTGGAGTAGCGGCTACACCTTC
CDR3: CAWSSGYTF

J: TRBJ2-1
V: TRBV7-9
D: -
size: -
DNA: TGTGCCAGCAGGTCCCAGGACGTCAATGAGCAGTTCTTC
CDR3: CASRSQDVNEQFF

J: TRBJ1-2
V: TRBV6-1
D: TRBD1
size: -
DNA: TGTGCCAGCAGTGGTCGGGACAGGGGTGACTATGGCTACACCTTC
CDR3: CASSGRDRGDYGYTF

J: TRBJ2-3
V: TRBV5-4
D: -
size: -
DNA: TGTGCCAGCAGCTCACTCCGGGACACCCGTACAGATACGCAGTATTTT
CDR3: CASSSLRDTRTDTQYF

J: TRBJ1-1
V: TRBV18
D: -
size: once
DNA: TGTGCCAGCTCACCCCAAAGATCGAACACTGAAGCTTTCTTT
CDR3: CASSPQRSNTEAFF

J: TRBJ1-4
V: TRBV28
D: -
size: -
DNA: TGTGCCAGCAGTTCGCGAGGGGAAAAACTGTTTTTT
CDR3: CASSSRGEKLFF

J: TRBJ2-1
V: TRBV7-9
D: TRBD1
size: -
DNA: TGTGCCAGCAGCTTTGACAGGGGCTCCTACAATGAGCAGTTCTTC
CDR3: CASSFDRGSYNEQFF

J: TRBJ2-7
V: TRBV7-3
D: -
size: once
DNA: TGTGCCAGCAGCTCGGTGATAGCGATAGGGTCCTACGAGCAGTACTTC
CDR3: CASSSVIAIGSYEQYF

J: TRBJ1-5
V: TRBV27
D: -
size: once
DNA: TGTGCCAGCAGTTTATTCGGGACGGGGCAGCCCCAGCATTTT
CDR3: CASSLFGTGQPQHF

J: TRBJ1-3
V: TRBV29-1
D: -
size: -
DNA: TGCAGCGTTGAAGATCTCCAGGGACATGGGGGGGGAAACACCATATATTTT
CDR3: CSVEDLQGHGGGNTIYF

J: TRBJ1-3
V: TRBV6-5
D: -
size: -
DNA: TGTGCCAGCAAAGTTGGAAACACCATATATTTT
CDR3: CASKVGNTIYF

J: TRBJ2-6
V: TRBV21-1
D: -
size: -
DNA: TGTGCCAGCTCCCCACGGGGGACAGGGGAAACTGGGGCCAACGTCCTGACTTTC
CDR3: CASSPRGTGETGANVLTF

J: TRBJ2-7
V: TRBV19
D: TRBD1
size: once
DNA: TGTGCCAGTGCTCCCCGGGACAGGGTACCCTACGAGCAGTACTTC
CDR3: CASAPRDRVPYEQYF

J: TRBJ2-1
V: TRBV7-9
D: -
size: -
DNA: TGTGCCAGCAGCCCGCCCGGTACGGACTACAATGAGCAGTTCTTC
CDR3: CASSPPGTDYNEQFF

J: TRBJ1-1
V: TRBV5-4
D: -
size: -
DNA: TGTGCCAGCAGCCCTGGGGGGAAGAACACTGAAGCTTTCTTT
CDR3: CASSPGGKNTEAFF

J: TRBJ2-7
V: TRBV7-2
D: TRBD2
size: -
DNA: TGTGCCAGCAGCGGTAGCGGGAGTGCCTACGAGCAGTACTTC
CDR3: CASSGSGSAYEQYF

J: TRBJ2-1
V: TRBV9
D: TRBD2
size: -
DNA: TGTGCCAGCAGCGTAGCGGGAGGGTTCTACAATGAGCAGTTCTTC
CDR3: CASSVAGGFYNEQFF

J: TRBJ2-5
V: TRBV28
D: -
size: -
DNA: TGTGCCAGCGGCGAGGCTGGGAGGGAGACCCAGTACTTC
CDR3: CASGEAGRETQYF

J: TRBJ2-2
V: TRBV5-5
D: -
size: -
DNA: TGTGCCAGCAGCTTGCAGGACCCGAACACCGGGGAGCTGTTTTTT
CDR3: CASSLQDPNTGELFF

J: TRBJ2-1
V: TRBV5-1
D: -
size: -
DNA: TGCGCCAGCAGCCCGATCCCCAGAGAGAACAATGAGCAGTTCTTC
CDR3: CASSPIPRENNEQFF

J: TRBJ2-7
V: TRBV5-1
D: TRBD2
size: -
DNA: TGCGCCAGCAGCTTGGTCGGTAGCGGGAGGTATCCCTCCTACGAGCAGTACTTC
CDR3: CASSLVGSGRYPSYEQYF

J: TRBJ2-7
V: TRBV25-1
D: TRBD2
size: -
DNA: TGTGCCAGCAGTTTGTCGGGGGGTGCCTACGAGCAGTACTTC
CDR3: CASSLSGGAYEQYF

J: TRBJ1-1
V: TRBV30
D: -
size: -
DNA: TGTGCCTGGAGTGGGGCGCCGGCTTTCTTT
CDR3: CAWSGAPAFF

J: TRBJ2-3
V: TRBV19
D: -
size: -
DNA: TGTGCCAGTAGTATAGGAGCGGCCACAGATACGCAGTATTTT
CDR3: CASSIGAATDTQYF

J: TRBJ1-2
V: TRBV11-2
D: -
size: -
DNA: TGTGCCAGCAGCTCTGGGGCACCCTATGGCTACACCTTC
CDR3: CASSSGAPYGYTF

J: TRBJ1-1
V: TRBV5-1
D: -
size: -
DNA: TGCGCCAGCAGCTTGGACGGTCATATGAACACTGAAGCTTTCTTT
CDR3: CASSLDGHMNTEAFF

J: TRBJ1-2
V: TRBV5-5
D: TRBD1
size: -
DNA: TGTGCCAGCAGCCAGCAACAGGGGTTTGGCTACACCTTC
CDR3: CASSQQQGFGYTF

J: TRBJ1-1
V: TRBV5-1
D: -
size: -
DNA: TGCGCCAGCAAAAGGCTAATGAACACTGAAGCTTTCTTT
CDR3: CASKRLMNTEAFF

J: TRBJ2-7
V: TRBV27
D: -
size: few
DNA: TGTGCCAGCAGTTACACTACAGGAACGATGATCTACGAGCAGTACTTC
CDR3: CASSYTTGTMIYEQYF

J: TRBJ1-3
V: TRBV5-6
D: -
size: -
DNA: TGTGCCAGCAGCTTGTTAGGGGCAGTCCCTGGAAACACCATATATTTT
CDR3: CASSLLGAVPGNTIYF

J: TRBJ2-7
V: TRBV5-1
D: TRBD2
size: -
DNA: TGCGCCAGCAGCTCCGGGACTAGCGGCCTCCGTGGATACGAGCAGTACTTC
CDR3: CASSSGTSGLRGYEQYF

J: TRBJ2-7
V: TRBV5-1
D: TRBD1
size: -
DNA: TGCGCCAGCAGCTCCGGGACAGGGATATACGAGCAGTACTTC
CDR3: CASSSGTGIYEQYF